The T cell receptor beta chain described here comes from a study of blood T cell repertoires in COVID-19. Study context: The study drew acute and convalescent COVID-19 samples from the United States, Italy and Spain. T cells, B-cell-depleted T cells, or PBMCs provided the cDNA or gDNA that served as material.

This CDR3 is built from 16 residues. V gave up 4 bases and J gave up 0 bases; unmatched junction bases: 6. Germline V CDR1 and CDR2: SEHNR, FQNEAQ (reference sequence). Per the study methods: How many nucleated cells were present was estimated from reference gene primer amplification. Clones were sequenced by immunoSEQ multiplex PCR, and TCRdb holds only the in-frame ones, with some missing. The DNA gave D and trimming, while V, J and clone size come from that table. In the table there are 150,000 to 200,000 clones, over 75% of which are singletons. The sequence derives from a man between 60 and 70 years old with acute or convalescent COVID-19. The J gene is TRBJ1-3, the V gene TRBV7-9, with 7 bases matching TRBD1. Sequenced: peripheral blood. CDR3 nucleotides: TGTGCCAGCAGCTCTGGACAGGCCATCTCTGGAAACACCATATATTTT. Translation gives CASSSGQAISGNTIYF.